This passage covers 28 T cell receptor beta chains from one sample sequenced in a study of post-analysis software for immune sequencing data (dated by TCRdb to the mid-2010s). What the work shows at the level of the full study, not this receptor alone: Several TRBV segments, including TRBV5-6, TRBV5-1 and TRBV20-1, were significantly more frequent in patients than controls.

The library relied on PCR. Instrument used: Illumina HiSeq 2500. To reduce PCR and sequencing biases, unique molecular identifiers were built into the TCR beta cDNA libraries. TCRdb reworked the public reads: Q25 trimming with fastp, MiXCR clone assembly, productive beta chains retained. Here each entry gathers all rows of one CDR3 protein and keeps the most common genes and DNA. For this sample the table gives approximately 660,000 distinct CDR3 sequences, of which over 45% were detected only once. The top ten clones comprise around 10% of the sample. The antigens these receptors bind are not known. Sequencing was done on a sample of blood. These receptors all stem from a girl aged 2-9 years with multiple sclerosis.

The sample holds a few counts of this clonotype. The V call is TRBV7-2, the J call TRBJ2-5, with TRBD2 identical over 8 bases. This CDR3 region has 14 residues. Trimming at V came to 6 bases and at J to 4 bases, leaving 7 bases not matched to a gene. Germline V gene sequence: CDR1 SGHTA, CDR2 FQGNSA. CDR3 coding DNA: TGTGCCAGCAGTTTTAGCGGGACGGGAGAGACCCAGTACTTC. It yields the protein CASSFSGTGETQYF. Supplemented by reference TRBV7-2 and TRBJ2-5, the full variable domain reads GAGVSQSPSNKVTEKGKDVELRCDPISGHTALYWYRQSLGQGLEFLIYFQGNSAPDKSGLPSDRFSAERTGGSVSTLTIQRTQQEDSAVYLCASSFSGTGETQYFGPGTRLLVL.

This clonotype turned up a few times. This chain links TRBV9 with TRBJ2-3; 8 bases line up with TRBD1. The V segment lost 2 bases and the J segment 1 base; nucleotides outside the gene matches: 3. The CDR3 consists of 15 residues. Germline CDR1 SGDLS, CDR2 YYNGEE. The CDR3 region is CASSVTGQGTDTQYF. In DNA form, the CDR3 reads TGTGCCAGCAGCGTTACGGGACAGGGCACAGATACGCAGTATTTT.

This clonotype was counted between two and nine times. The chain has TRBV27 and TRBJ2-3; D not certain. The CDR3 covers 11 residues. The germline CDR1 and CDR2 sequences are MNHEY and SMNVEV (reference sequence). V lost 7 bases and J lost 2, with 4 bases in between. The CDR3 loop is CASTITDTQYF. The CDR3 DNA reads as TGTGCCAGCACCATCACAGATACGCAGTATTTT.

This clonotype occurred a few times. This chain joins TRBV4-1 and TRBJ1-6; D gene unclear. CDR1 MGHRA and CDR2 YSYEKL come from the germline V gene. The CDR3 length is 15 residues. Trimming stripped 5 bases from V and 0 bases from J, with 8 bases between. The CDR3 DNA is TGCGCCAGCAGCGGCGTTAGCTCCTATAATTCACCCCTCCACTTT. This encodes CASSGVSSYNSPLHF.

The chain has TRBV20-1 and TRBJ2-3, with unresolved D. Germline CDR1 and CDR2: DFQATT and SNEGSKA (reference sequence). CDR3 length equals 11 residues. The V gene lost 2 bases and the J gene lost 5 bases, with 5 bases spanning the gap. Written as DNA, the CDR3 is TGCAGTGCTAGATCCCAAGATACGCAGTATTTT. Translated: CSARSQDTQYF.

This clonotype was detected a few times. J is TRBJ2-7 and V is TRBV18, with D tentatively TRBD1 or TRBD2 (5 bases each). The CDR3 has 12 residues. The germline V and J ends were trimmed by 2 bases and 6 bases, with 8 bases remaining between them. CDR1 and CDR2 (germline): KGHSH, LQKENI. CDR3 amino acids: CASSPGGAEQYF. The CDR3 DNA is TGTGCCAGCTCACCAGGGGGAGCCGAGCAGTACTTC.

The rearrangement joins TRBV4-1 to TRBJ2-7; D is possibly TRBD1 (5 bases). Germline CDR1 is MGHRA and CDR2 is YSYEKL. V lost 1 base and J lost 2, with 12 bases in between. CDR3 length equals 15 residues. The CDR3 sequence is CASSQGLTATYEQYF. The DNA of the CDR3 is TGCGCCAGCAGCCAAGGCTTGACAGCAACCTACGAGCAGTACTTC.

The chain couples TRBV12-3 or TRBV12-4 to TRBJ1-3; D unresolved. V shed 1 base and J shed 6 bases, with 7 bases lying between them. This CDR3 is 13 amino acids long. The CDR3, as DNA: TGTGCCAGCAGTTTAGTTAACGAAAACACCATATATTTT. It specifies CASSLVNENTIYF.

V gene TRBV29-1 combines with J gene TRBJ1-5, with TRBD1 matching 7 bases. Germline V CDR1 and CDR2: SQVTM, ANQGSEA. This CDR3 spans 13 amino acids. With 6 bases clipped from V and 2 bases from J, the junction kept 4 bases outside the gene matches. CDR3 in DNA: TGCAGCGTAGCCGGGACAGGCAATCAGCCCCAGCATTTT. Translated: CSVAGTGNQPQHF.

The gene calls are TRBV7-3 and TRBJ2-1; D is unclear. CDR3 length equals 14 residues. The ends were cut back, 0 bases at V and 5 bases at J, with 8 bases in the middle. The germline V gene has CDR1 SGHTA and CDR2 FQGTGA. CDR3 amino acids: CASSLTSDDNEQFF. In nucleotides, the CDR3 is TGTGCCAGCAGCTTAACGAGTGATGACAATGAGCAGTTCTTC.

CDR3 sequence: CASSFTGQGQETQYF. In DNA form, the CDR3 reads TGTGCCAGCAGCTTTACAGGGCAGGGGCAAGAGACCCAGTACTTC. The rearrangement joins TRBV7-2 to TRBJ2-5; possibly TRBD1 for D (6 bases). Trimming took off 3 bases at V and 2 bases at J, with 13 bases between the two ends. The germline V gene encodes CDR1 SGHTA and CDR2 FQGNSA. The CDR3 spans 15 residues.

The chain recombines TRBV6-1 with TRBJ2-5, with 8 bases fitting TRBD1. This CDR3 comprises 17 residues. J gave up 2 bases and V 8 bases, and 16 bases lay outside the gene matches. Germline V gene data show CDR1 as MNHNS and CDR2 as SASEGT. Here the CDR3 DNA reads TGTGCCAGCTCACCCAACGCAGCCGGGACAGGTCAAGAGACCCAGTACTTC. Its translation is CASSPNAAGTGQETQYF.

The chain recombines TRBV7-6 with TRBJ1-4; 7 bases fit TRBD1. This CDR3 is built from 16 residues. Germline V gene data show CDR1 as SGHVS and CDR2 as FNYEAQ. After removal of 5 bases from V and 0 bases from J, the junction contained 6 bases not matched to a gene. For the CDR3, the DNA is TGTGCCAGCAGCGAACAGGGGCCGTCAACTAATGAAAAACTGTTTTTT. It specifies CASSEQGPSTNEKLFF.

In its sample, this clonotype was seen a few times. The V gene is TRBV10-3, the J gene TRBJ2-7; 11 positions match TRBD2. In germline, CDR1 is ENHRY, CDR2 SYGVKD. The ends lost 6 bases at V and 3 bases at J; junction bases unmatched: 7. This CDR3 has 15 residues. In DNA form, the CDR3 reads TGTGCCATCAGGCCACTAGCGGGAGATAGCTACGAGCAGTACTTC. Amino acids: CAIRPLAGDSYEQYF.

The chain recombines TRBV10-1 with TRBJ2-5, with 10 bases fitting TRBD1. The CDR3 has 15 amino acids. V lost 5 bases to trimming and J lost 2 bases; unmatched junction nucleotides: 5. Germline-derived CDR1 and CDR2 are WNHNN and SYGVQD (reference sequence). In DNA, the CDR3 is TGCGCCAGCAGTCGGACAGGGGGGGTACAAGAGACCCAGTACTTC. This gives the protein CASSRTGGVQETQYF.

J is TRBJ2-3 and V is TRBV24-1; 10 bases line up with TRBD2. V lost 2 bases and J lost 0; bases outside the gene matches: 4. The CDR3 sequence is 17 residues long. Germline V lookup: CDR1 KGHDR, CDR2 SFDVKD. The CDR3 spells CATSDSQTSGSTDTQYF. CDR3 nucleotides: TGTGCCACCAGTGATTCGCAGACTAGCGGGAGCACAGATACGCAGTATTTT.

The rearrangement uses TRBV6-5 and TRBJ2-7; 8 nucleotides align to TRBD1. V was clipped by 0 bases and J by 5 bases; unmatched bases: 9. The CDR3 runs 16 residues. CDR1 and CDR2 from the germline V gene are MNHEY and SVGAGI. CDR3 sequence (DNA): TGTGCCAGCAGTTACTCTCCAGGGGGCACCCTAAACGAGCAGTACTTC. This sequence encodes CASSYSPGGTLNEQYF.

The chain recombines TRBV5-1 with TRBJ2-1; 7 bases match TRBD2. Germline V gene lookup returns CDR1 SGHRS and CDR2 YFSETQ. Trimming took 0 bases from V and 7 from J; bases not matched to a gene: 28. The CDR3 runs to 22 residues. DNA for the CDR3: TGCGCCAGCAGCTTGGGCGCGCCACCACGCCTGGCGGGAGTGGTCGTTGGTAATGAGCAGTTCTTC. Translation: CASSLGAPPRLAGVVVGNEQFF.

V usage is TRBV5-1 and J usage is TRBJ2-1; the D gene is possibly TRBD2 (6 bases). The germline V gene has CDR1 SGHRS and CDR2 YFSETQ. The CDR3 runs 15 residues. V lost 1 base and J 3 bases, leaving 11 bases between the germline ends. The CDR3 coding sequence is TGCGCCAGCAGCTTGCAGGTGGGGGGCTACAATGAGCAGTTCTTC. It is translated as CASSLQVGGYNEQFF. The whole variable domain, filled in from reference TRBV5-1 and TRBJ2-1, reads KAGVTQTPRYLIKTRGQQVTLSCSPISGHRSVSWYQQTPGQGLQFLFEYFSETQRNKGNFPGRFSGRQFSNSRSEMNVSTLELGDSALYLCASSLQVGGYNEQFFGPGTRLTVL.

The J gene is TRBJ2-5, the V gene TRBV20-1, with a possible D match to TRBD2 (6 bases). CDR1 and CDR2 (germline): DFQATT, SNEGSKA (reference sequence). This CDR3 region has 14 residues. V shed 6 bases and J shed 7 bases, with 21 bases lying between them. In nucleotides, the CDR3 is TGCAGTGCCACCGAACTGGGCCACGGGGGGACCCAGTACTTC. It yields the protein CSATELGHGGTQYF.

This clonotype was recorded a few times. The V call is TRBV18, the J call TRBJ2-1; 10 bases agree with TRBD2. There are 17 residues in the CDR3. In germline, CDR1 is KGHSH, CDR2 LQKENI. With V trimmed by 5 bases and J by 3 bases, 10 bases remained unmatched. The CDR3 protein is CASSSLSPSGGYNEQFF. In DNA, the CDR3 is TGTGCCAGCTCATCCTTATCCCCTAGCGGGGGCTACAATGAGCAGTTCTTC.

The gene calls are TRBV5-6 and TRBJ1-2; weak D call: TRBD1 (6 bases). V shed 3 bases and J shed 5 bases, with 14 bases lying between them. This CDR3 is 14 amino acids long. Germline V gives CDR1 SGHDT, CDR2 YYEEEE. CDR3 nucleotide sequence: TGTGCCAGCAGCTACGGGACACACCAATATGGCTACACCTTC. It encodes CASSYGTHQYGYTF.

This clonotype was found a few times. J is TRBJ2-5 and V is TRBV20-1; TRBD2 matches at 8 bases. CDR1 and CDR2 from the germline V gene are DFQATT and SNEGSKA (reference sequence). V was pared by 2 bases and J by 5 bases, with 7 bases of the junction left unmatched. The CDR3 sequence is 14 residues long. This CDR3 reads CSARTAGVEETQYF. DNA for the CDR3: TGCAGTGCTAGAACAGCGGGAGTCGAGGAGACCCAGTACTTC.

The chain uses TRBV4-1 and TRBJ1-1; D call uncertain. Trimming left V 2 bases short and J 7 bases short, with 23 bases between. The germline gives CDR1 MGHRA, CDR2 YSYEKL. The CDR3 extends over 17 amino acids. The DNA of the CDR3 is TGCGCCAGCAGCCAATTCTCGGCCATTCGGGCAGGTCTTGAAGCTTTCTTT. Its protein is CASSQFSAIRAGLEAFF.

This sequence joins TRBV20-1 and TRBJ2-7, with D possibly called TRBD1 or TRBD2 (6 bases each). The germline V and J ends were trimmed by 3 bases and 6 bases, with 12 bases remaining between them. From germline, CDR1 is DFQATT and CDR2 SNEGSKA (reference sequence). There are 12 residues in the CDR3. In DNA, the CDR3 is TGCAGTGCTAGGGGGGCTAGCGTCGAGCAGTACTTC. It yields the protein CSARGASVEQYF.

J is TRBJ2-1 and V is TRBV5-1, with D perhaps TRBD1 (6 bases). V was shortened by 1 base and J by 2 bases, with 10 bases between the two germline ends. CDR1 and CDR2 from the germline V gene are SGHRS and YFSETQ. This CDR3 contains 15 residues. In DNA form, the CDR3 reads TGCGCCAGCAGCTTGCCCGCAGGGGCCTACAATGAGCAGTTCTTC. Protein product: CASSLPAGAYNEQFF.

There are a few counts of this clonotype. CDR3 protein: CASSLGAAEQYF. The DNA of the CDR3 is TGCGCCAGCAGCTTGGGGGCCGCCGAGCAGTACTTC. The chain uses TRBV5-1 and TRBJ2-4; D is undetermined. TRBJ2-7 explains the end of the DNA better; the J call may be wrong. CDR1 is SGHRS, CDR2 YFSETQ, per germline. The CDR3 runs to 12 residues.

The chain couples TRBV10-3 to TRBJ1-5; D is uncertain. The CDR3 contains 14 residues. V was pared by 8 bases and J by 2 bases, with 13 bases between. Germline CDR1 and CDR2: ENHRY and SYGVKD. The CDR3 region is CAIRPSGGNQPQHF. In DNA form, the CDR3 reads TGTGCCATCCGTCCATCGGGCGGCAATCAGCCCCAGCATTTT.